Described below is a single T cell receptor (beta chain) sequence and its context. The entry originates in a study of blood T cell repertoires in COVID-19. This CDR3 is built from 16 residues. The junction had 11 bases not matched to a gene; V was cut back by 3 bases and J by 4 bases. Germline CDR1 is SGHVS and CDR2 is FQNEAQ. Method: immunoSEQ multiplex PCR; TCRdb's copy keeps in-frame clones and lacks some. Among about 120,000 clones listed, roughly 74% were seen once. This TCR was recovered from a man in his fifties or sixties with acute or convalescent COVID-19. The rearrangement links TRBV7-8 to TRBJ2-5, with TRBD1 matching 7 bases. The sample was peripheral blood. CDR3 sequence (DNA): TGTGCCAGCAGCTTTAGGGGGCAGGGAGCTTCAGAGACCCAGTACTTC. It encodes CASSFRGQGASETQYF.